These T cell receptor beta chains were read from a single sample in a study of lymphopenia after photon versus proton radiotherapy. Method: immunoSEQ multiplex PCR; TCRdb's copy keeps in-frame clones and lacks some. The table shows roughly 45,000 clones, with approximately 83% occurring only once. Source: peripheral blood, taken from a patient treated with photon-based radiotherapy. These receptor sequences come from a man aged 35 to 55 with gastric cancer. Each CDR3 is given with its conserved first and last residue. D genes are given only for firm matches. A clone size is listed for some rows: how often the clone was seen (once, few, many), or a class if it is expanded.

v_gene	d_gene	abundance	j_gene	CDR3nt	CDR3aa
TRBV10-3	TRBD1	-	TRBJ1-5	TGTGCCATCAGTGAAAGGACAGGGGGACAGCCCCAGCATTTT	CAISERTGGQPQHF
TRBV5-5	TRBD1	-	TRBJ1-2	TGTGCCAGCAGCTTGGCCGGGACAGGGGTGGGCTATGGCTACACCTTC	CASSLAGTGVGYGYTF
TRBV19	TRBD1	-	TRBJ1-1	TGTGCCAGTAGTCCCCGGACAGGGCAAGGAAACACTGAAGCTTTCTTT	CASSPRTGQGNTEAFF
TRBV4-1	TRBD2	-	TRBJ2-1	TGCGCCAGCAGCCAAGGTGCTAGCGGGGGGGTGAATGAGCAGTTCTTC	CASSQGASGGVNEQFF
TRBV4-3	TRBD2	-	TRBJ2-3	TGCGCCAGCAGCCAAGAACTAGCGGGGTGGACAGATACGCAGTATTTT	CASSQELAGWTDTQYF
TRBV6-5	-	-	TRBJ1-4	TGTGCCAGCAGTTACTCGATGCAGGGTGAAAAACTGTTTTTT	CASSYSMQGEKLFF
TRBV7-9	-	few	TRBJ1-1	TGTGCCAGCATGGCGAACACTGAAGCTTTCTTT	CASMANTEAFF
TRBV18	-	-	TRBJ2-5	TGTGCCAGCTCACCACCAAAGGAAGAGACCCAGTACTTC	CASSPPKEETQYF
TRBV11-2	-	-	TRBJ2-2	TGTGCCAGCAGCCCCGGATTCACCGGGGAGCTGTTTTTT	CASSPGFTGELFF
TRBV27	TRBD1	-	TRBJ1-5	TGTGCCAGCAGTCCGGGACAGGGGAATCAGCCCCAGCATTTT	CASSPGQGNQPQHF
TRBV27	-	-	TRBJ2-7	TGTGCCAGCAGTTTATCCGTGGGGGGGCGGAGTTACGAGCAGTACTTC	CASSLSVGGRSYEQYF
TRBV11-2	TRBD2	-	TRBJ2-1	TGTGCCAGCAGCGCTACGGGGGGGCCTAGGGATGAGCAGTTCTTC	CASSATGGPRDEQFF
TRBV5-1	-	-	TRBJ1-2	TGCGCCAGCAGCTTGGGGGAGAGCGGCTACACCTTC	CASSLGESGYTF
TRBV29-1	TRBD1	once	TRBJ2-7	TGCAGCGTGGAGAGGGGACAGGGGGCGGTTGAGCAGTACTTC	CSVERGQGAVEQYF
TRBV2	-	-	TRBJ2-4	TGTGCCAGCAGTGCGCAAAACATTCAGTACTTC	CASSAQNIQYF
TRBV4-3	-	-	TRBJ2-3	TGCGCCAGCAGCCAAACAGGAGGCGGGCAGTATTTT	CASSQTGGGQYF
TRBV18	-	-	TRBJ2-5	TGTGCCAGCTCACCCGGAGAGACCCAGTACTTC	CASSPGETQYF
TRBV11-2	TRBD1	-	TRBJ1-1	TGTGCCAGCAGCCCCCCAGGGGGCGGTCAGGCTTTCTTT	CASSPPGGGQAFF
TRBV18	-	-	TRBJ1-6	TGTGCCAGCTCACCACGTGATCAACGTCATTCACCCCTCCACTTT	CASSPRDQRHSPLHF
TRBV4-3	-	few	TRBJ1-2	TGCGCCAGCAGCCAAGGACAGGTCTATGGCTACACCTTC	CASSQGQVYGYTF
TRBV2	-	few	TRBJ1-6	TGTGCCAGCACCGGTGGATGGGATAATTCACCCCTCCACTTT	CASTGGWDNSPLHF
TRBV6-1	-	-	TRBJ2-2	TGTGCCAGCAGTGACTTCCTAGGGAACACCGGGGAGCTGTTTTTT	CASSDFLGNTGELFF
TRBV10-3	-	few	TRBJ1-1	TGTGCCATCAGTGGGCAGGGCCTGAACACTGAAGCTTTCTTT	CAISGQGLNTEAFF
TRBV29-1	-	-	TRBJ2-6	TGCAGCGCCTGCCTGGAGGGGGCCGGGGCCAACGTCCTGACTTTC	CSACLEGAGANVLTF
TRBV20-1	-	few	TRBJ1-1	TGCAGTGCTAGATCTGGACTGGAAGCTTTCTTT	CSARSGLEAFF
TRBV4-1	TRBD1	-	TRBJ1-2	TGCGCCAGCAGCCAACCGTCCCGGGACAGGGGTCTCTATGGCTACACCTTC	CASSQPSRDRGLYGYTF
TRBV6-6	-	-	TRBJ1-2	TGTGCCAGCAGTTACGGGCAGGGCGGGAGCTATGGCTACACCTTC	CASSYGQGGSYGYTF
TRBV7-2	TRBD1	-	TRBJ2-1	TGTGCCAGCAGCTTAGGACAGGGGGGGTACAATGAGCAGTTCTTC	CASSLGQGGYNEQFF
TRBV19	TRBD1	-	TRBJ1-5	TGTGCCAGTAGTCGACAGGGGAGCAATCAGCCCCAGCATTTT	CASSRQGSNQPQHF
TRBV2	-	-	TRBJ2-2	TGTGCCAGCAGTGTAGGAGGGACCGGGGAGCTGTTTTTT	CASSVGGTGELFF
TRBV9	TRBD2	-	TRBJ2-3	TGTGCCAGCAGCGTAGCTAGCGGGGAGGGAGATACGCAGTATTTT	CASSVASGEGDTQYF
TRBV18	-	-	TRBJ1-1	TGTGCCAGCTCACCCAGGCAGGGAAAAGGGAACACTGAAGCTTTCTTT	CASSPRQGKGNTEAFF
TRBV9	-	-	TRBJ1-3	TGTGCCAGCAGCGTAGGGTCGGACTCTGGAAACACCATATATTTT	CASSVGSDSGNTIYF
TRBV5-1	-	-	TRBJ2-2	TGCGCCAGCAGCCCCGGACGGACGAACACCGGGGAGCTGTTTTTT	CASSPGRTNTGELFF
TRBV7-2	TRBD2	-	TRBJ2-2	TGTGCCAGCAGGCTGACTAGCGGGGGGAGCACCGGGGAGCTGTTTTTT	CASRLTSGGSTGELFF
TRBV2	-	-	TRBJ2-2	TGTGCCAGCAGTAGGGGCACCGGGGAGCTGTTTTTT	CASSRGTGELFF
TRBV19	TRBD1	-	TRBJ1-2	TGTGCCAGTAGTATAGCAGAGGGGGCGAACTATGGCTACACCTTC	CASSIAEGANYGYTF
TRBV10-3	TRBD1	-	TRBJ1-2	TGTGCCATCAGCGGCCCGGGACAGGGAATGGCTGGCTACACCTTC	CAISGPGQGMAGYTF
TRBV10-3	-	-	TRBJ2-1	TGTGCCATCACCTCACGGCAGGGATACAATGAGCAGTTCTTC	CAITSRQGYNEQFF
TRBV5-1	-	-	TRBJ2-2	TGCGCCAGCAGCGCGGAGGGCACCGGGGAGCTGTTTTTT	CASSAEGTGELFF
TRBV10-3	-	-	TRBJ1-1	TGTGCCATCAGGTTGGAAGGGAACACTGAAGCTTTCTTT	CAIRLEGNTEAFF
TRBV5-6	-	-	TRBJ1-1	TGTGCCAGCAGCTTGTCCACAAGGAACACTGAAGCTTTCTTT	CASSLSTRNTEAFF
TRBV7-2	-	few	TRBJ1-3	TGTGCCAGCAGCCACACAGGAAACACCATATATTTT	CASSHTGNTIYF
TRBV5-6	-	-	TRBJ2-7	TGTGCCAGCAGCTTGGGTTGGGGGTTGGGCGAGCAGTACTTC	CASSLGWGLGEQYF
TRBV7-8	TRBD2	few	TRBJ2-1	TGTGCCAGCAGCTTAGGGTCGGGGGGGCAGTTCTTC	CASSLGSGGQFF
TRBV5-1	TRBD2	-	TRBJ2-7	TGCGCCAGCAGCTCGATAGCGGGGGCCGTCTACGAGCAGTACTTC	CASSSIAGAVYEQYF
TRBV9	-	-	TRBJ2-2	TGTGCCAGCAGCAAACAGACAGAAAACACCGGGGAGCTGTTTTTT	CASSKQTENTGELFF
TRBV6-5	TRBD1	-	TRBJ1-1	TGTGCCAGCAGTTACTCGGCAGGGGGAAGCACTGAAGCTTTCTTT	CASSYSAGGSTEAFF
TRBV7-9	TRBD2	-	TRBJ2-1	TGTGCCAGCAGCTTAATGAGCGGGGGCCGCAATGAGCAGTTCTTC	CASSLMSGGRNEQFF
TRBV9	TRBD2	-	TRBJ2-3	TGTGCCAGCAGCGCCCAACTAGCGGCAACTAGCACAGATACGCAGTATTTT	CASSAQLAATSTDTQYF
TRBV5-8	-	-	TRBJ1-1	TGTGCCAGCAGCCTCGGGGGGACCACTGAAGCTTTCTTT	CASSLGGTTEAFF
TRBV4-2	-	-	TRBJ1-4	TGTGCCAGCAGCCCCCGGGCAGGGTCTTCCCTAACTAATGAAAAACTGTTTTTT	CASSPRAGSSLTNEKLFF
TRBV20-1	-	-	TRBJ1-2	TGCAGTGCCGCGGGTCAAAGCGGCTACACCTTC	CSAAGQSGYTF
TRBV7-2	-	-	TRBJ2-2	TGTGCCAGCAGCTCGGGGGTCGGGGAGCTGTTTTTT	CASSSGVGELFF
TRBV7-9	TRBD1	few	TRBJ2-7	TGTGCCAGCAGCCAAACAGGGGATGGTCAGTACTTC	CASSQTGDGQYF